The 13 T cell receptor beta chains listed next were all sequenced from one sample in a study of CD8 T cells in ankylosing spondylitis (dated by TCRdb to the late 2010s). Library creation used 5' RACE. The instrument given in TCRdb is Illumina HiSeq 2500. TCRdb reworked the public reads: Q25 trimming with fastp, MiXCR clone assembly, productive beta chains retained. Each CDR3 protein gets just one entry, which takes the most common genes and DNA from the rows behind it. This sample gives about 130,000 distinct CDR3 sequences in total; more than 6.5% of them show up just once. The leading ten clones occupy 12% of the sample. The sequenced material came from blood, either unsorted or a sorted T cell fraction (not recorded which). These receptors all come from a male donor with ankylosing spondylitis or in good health (not recorded which).

This clonotype was detected ten times or more. This chain connects TRBV7-2 to TRBJ1-4; TRBD1 aligns across 8 bases. The V gene's germline CDR1 is SGHTA and CDR2 FQGNSA. The CDR3 length is 15 residues. V gave up 4 bases and J gave up 3 bases; unmatched junction bases: 4. CDR3 region: CASSSLDRANEKLFF. CDR3 sequence (DNA): TGTGCCAGCAGCTCATTGGACAGGGCTAATGAAAAACTGTTTTTT.

Many counts were recorded for this clonotype. V is TRBV6-5 and J is TRBJ2-4; 8 bases match TRBD1. CDR3 length equals 16 residues. Trimming cost V 4 bases and J 4 bases; bases outside gene matches: 9. The germline V gene has CDR1 MNHEY and CDR2 SVGAGI. The CDR3 protein is CASSSTGGPPKNIQYF. The CDR3, as DNA: TGTGCCAGCAGTTCCACAGGGGGTCCCCCGAAAAACATTCAGTACTTC.

V gene TRBV5-1 combines with J gene TRBJ2-7; D not resolved. Germline values: CDR1 SGHRS, CDR2 YFSETQ. Between the trimmed V and J ends, which lost 5 bases and 0 bases, there was a span of 9 bases. This CDR3 is built from 13 residues. This CDR3 is CASRVGSSYEQYF. In DNA, the CDR3 is TGCGCCAGCAGAGTGGGAAGCTCCTACGAGCAGTACTTC.

This clonotype was seen ten or more times. The chain is built from TRBV5-1 and TRBJ2-2; TRBD2 might be the D (6 bases). V was cut by 2 bases and J by 7 bases, with 12 bases left in between. Looked up from germline, CDR1 is SGHRS and CDR2 is YFSETQ. The CDR3 consists of 14 residues. The CDR3 loop is CASSLGTQHGELFF. CDR3 coding DNA: TGCGCCAGCAGCTTAGGGACTCAACACGGGGAGCTGTTTTTT.

This clonotype appeared many times. The V and J genes are TRBV7-8 and TRBJ1-1; D uncertain. The germline V gene has CDR1 SGHVS and CDR2 FQNEAQ. This CDR3 comprises 15 residues. Trimming cost V 2 bases and J 1 base, with 11 bases left between them. The CDR3 region has the DNA TGTGCCAGCAGCTTAAGAGGGAACAGGAACACTGAAGCTTTCTTT. This encodes CASSLRGNRNTEAFF.

J is TRBJ1-1 and V is TRBV3-1; weak D call: TRBD1 (5 bases). The germline CDR1 and CDR2 sequences are LGHDT and YNNKEL (reference sequence). This CDR3 region has 15 residues. V dropped 1 base and J dropped 4 bases, with 13 bases sitting between them. The CDR3 DNA reads TGTGCCAGCAGCCAAGTGTTCGGGGGTGGCACTGAAGCTTTCTTT. Encoded protein: CASSQVFGGGTEAFF.

This clonotype was picked up many times. The chain links TRBV12-3 or TRBV12-4 to TRBJ2-3; tentative D call: TRBD2 (6 bases). The CDR3 loop spans 14 amino acids. V was shortened by 0 bases and J by 4 bases, with 8 bases between the two germline ends. CDR3: CASSLAAGSDTQYF. In DNA form, the CDR3 reads TGTGCCAGCAGTTTAGCGGCGGGGTCAGATACGCAGTATTTT.

This sequence joins TRBV18 and TRBJ1-1; tentative D call: TRBD1 (5 bases). V was pared by 2 bases and J by 1 base, with 8 bases between. In germline, CDR1 is KGHSH, CDR2 LQKENI. The CDR3 consists of 14 residues. For the CDR3, the DNA is TGTGCCAGCTCACCAGGGGGAGGGAACACTGAAGCTTTCTTT. Amino acids: CASSPGGGNTEAFF.

Ten or more counts support this clonotype. The chain links TRBV7-2 to TRBJ1-2; perhaps TRBD1 as D (5 bases). Trimming took off 6 bases at V and 2 bases at J, with 16 bases between the two ends. CDR3 length: 15 residues. Germline V gives CDR1 SGHTA, CDR2 FQGNSA. The CDR3 reads CASSFTRDRNYGYTF. CDR3 DNA sequence: TGTGCCAGCAGTTTTACCCGGGACCGCAACTATGGCTACACCTTC.

This clonotype showed up many times. The chain is built from TRBV7-3 and TRBJ2-3, with 10 bases that match TRBD2. V was pared by 4 bases and J by 5 bases, with 6 bases of the junction left unmatched. Germline V gene sequence: CDR1 SGHTA, CDR2 FQGTGA. The CDR3 sequence is 15 residues long. In DNA form, the CDR3 reads TGTGCCAGCAGCTCCTTAGCGGGGGGAATAGATACGCAGTATTTT. This sequence encodes CASSSLAGGIDTQYF.

The sample holds many counts of this clonotype. V is TRBV6-1 and J is TRBJ1-1; TRBD1 aligns across 9 bases. Germline CDR1 reads MNHNS; CDR2 reads SASEGT. The CDR3 length is 13 residues. The junction had 7 bases not matched to a gene; V was cut back by 11 bases and J by 3 bases. CDR3 loop: CAVYRGLDTEAFF. CDR3 in DNA: TGTGCCGTATACAGGGGGCTAGACACTGAAGCTTTCTTT.

This clonotype was observed at least ten times. The chain recombines TRBV5-1 with TRBJ2-3; 9 nucleotides align to TRBD2. CDR3 size: 15 residues. Germline CDR1 SGHRS, CDR2 YFSETQ. V shed 4 bases, J shed 1 base, and the junction held 4 bases outside the gene matches. In nucleotides, the CDR3 is TGCGCCAGCAGCACAGTAGCGGGAGGCACAGATACGCAGTATTTT. Translation gives CASSTVAGGTDTQYF.

The sample holds many counts of this clonotype. The chain uses TRBV12-3 or TRBV12-4 and TRBJ2-1, with TRBD2 matching over 7 bases. This CDR3 is 16 amino acids long. The V segment lost 3 bases and the J segment 7 bases; nucleotides outside the gene matches: 12. CDR3 nucleotides: TGTGCCAGCAGTTTCAGCGCGGGAGTCGCCGTTAATGAGCAGTTCTTC. Its translation: CASSFSAGVAVNEQFF.